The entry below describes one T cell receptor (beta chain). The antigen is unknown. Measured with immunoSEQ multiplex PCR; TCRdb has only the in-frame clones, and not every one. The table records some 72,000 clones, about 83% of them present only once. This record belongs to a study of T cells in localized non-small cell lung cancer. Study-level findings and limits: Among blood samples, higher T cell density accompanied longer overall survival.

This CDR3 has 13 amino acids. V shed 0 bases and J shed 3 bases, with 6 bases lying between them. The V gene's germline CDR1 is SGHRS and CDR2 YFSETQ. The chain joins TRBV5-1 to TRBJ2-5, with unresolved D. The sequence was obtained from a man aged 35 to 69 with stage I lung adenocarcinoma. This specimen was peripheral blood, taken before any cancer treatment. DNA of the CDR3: TGCGCCAGCAGCTTGGCCACGGAAGAGACCCAGTACTTC. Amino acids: CASSLATEETQYF.